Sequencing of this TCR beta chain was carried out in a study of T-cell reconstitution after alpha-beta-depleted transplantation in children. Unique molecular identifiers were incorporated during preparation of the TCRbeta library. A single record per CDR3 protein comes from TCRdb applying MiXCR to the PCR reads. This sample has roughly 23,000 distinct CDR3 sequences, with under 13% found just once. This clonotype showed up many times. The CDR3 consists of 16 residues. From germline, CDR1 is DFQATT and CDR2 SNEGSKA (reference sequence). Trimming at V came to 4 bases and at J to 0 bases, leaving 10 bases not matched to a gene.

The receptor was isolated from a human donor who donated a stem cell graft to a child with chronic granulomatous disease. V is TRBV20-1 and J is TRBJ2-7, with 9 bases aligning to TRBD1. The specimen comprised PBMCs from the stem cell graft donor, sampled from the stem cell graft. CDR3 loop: CSAIGDRASSSYEQYF. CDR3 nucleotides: TGCAGTGCTATAGGGGACAGGGCCTCGAGCTCCTACGAGCAGTACTTC.